The next 13 T cell receptor beta chains were all read from a single sample in a study of shared clonotypes between healthy human individuals. Clones were sequenced by immunoSEQ multiplex PCR, and TCRdb holds only the in-frame ones, with some missing. Among millions of clones listed, 90% to 95% were seen once. The sequenced sample was naive CD4+ T cells sorted from blood. Subset indicated: CD45RA+ positively selected. The receptors were gathered from a man younger than 35 in good health.

The genes are TRBV7-2 and TRBJ2-1, with 10 bases fitting TRBD2. The germline V gene has CDR1 SGHTA and CDR2 FQGNSA. The CDR3 contains 16 residues. Trimming cost V 1 base and J 2 bases; bases outside gene matches: 2. The chain's CDR3 is CASSLVAGGAYNEQFF. The CDR3 DNA sequence: TGTGCCAGCAGCTTAGTAGCGGGAGGTGCCTACAATGAGCAGTTCTTC. Complete variable domain (other parts from reference TRBV7-2 and TRBJ2-1): GAGVSQSPSNKVTEKGKDVELRCDPISGHTALYWYRQSLGQGLEFLIYFQGNSAPDKSGLPSDRFSAERTGGSVSTLTIQRTQQEDSAVYLCASSLVAGGAYNEQFFGPGTRLTVL.

This clone was counted a single time. The chain employs TRBV6-1 and TRBJ1-5; D uncertain. This CDR3 has 16 residues. V lost 4 bases and J 2 bases, leaving 15 bases between the germline ends. Germline lookup yields CDR1 MNHNS and CDR2 SASEGT. CDR3: CASSGEAPQGNQPQHF. For the CDR3, the DNA is TGTGCCAGCAGTGGGGAAGCCCCCCAGGGCAATCAGCCCCAGCATTTT.

The rearrangement uses TRBV5-1 and TRBJ1-2, with D possibly matching TRBD1 (5 bases). Trimming took 5 bases from V and 3 from J, leaving 14 bases between them. Germline V lookup: CDR1 SGHRS, CDR2 YFSETQ. The CDR3 has 14 amino acids. The CDR3 region is CASRRGRADYGYTF. The CDR3 nucleotides are TGCGCCAGCAGACGTGGCAGGGCCGACTATGGCTACACCTTC.

The rearrangement joins TRBV4-1 to TRBJ1-1; 7 positions match TRBD1. Per germline, CDR1 MGHRA and CDR2 YSYEKL. After removal of 2 bases from V and 2 bases from J, the junction contained 8 bases not matched to a gene. The CDR3 contains 16 residues. CDR3 in amino acids: CASSQPLEGANTEAFF. The CDR3 DNA reads TGCGCCAGCAGCCAACCCCTGGAGGGGGCAAACACTGAAGCTTTCTTT.

The rearrangement joins TRBV6-4 to TRBJ2-7; perhaps TRBD2 as D (5 bases). Per the germline V gene, CDR1 is MRHNA and CDR2 is SNTAGT. V shed 5 bases and J shed 2 bases, with 13 bases lying between them. The CDR3 totals 14 residues. The chain's CDR3 is CASSLSGFAYEQYF. The CDR3 nucleotides read TGTGCCAGCAGTCTCAGCGGATTCGCCTACGAGCAGTACTTC.

The rearrangement joins TRBV7-8 to TRBJ2-3; D call uncertain. V dropped 2 bases and J dropped 2 bases, with 11 bases sitting between them. Germline values: CDR1 SGHVS, CDR2 FQNEAQ. CDR3 size: 15 residues. CDR3 region: CASSLREGPTDTQYF. DNA of the CDR3: TGTGCCAGCAGCTTAAGGGAAGGGCCCACAGATACGCAGTATTTT.

This chain uses TRBV20-1 with TRBJ1-2; tentatively, D is TRBD1 (5 bases). Trimming took 8 bases from V and 8 from J, leaving 12 bases between them. Looked up from germline, CDR1 is DFQATT and CDR2 is SNEGSKA (reference sequence). This CDR3 is 10 amino acids long. For the CDR3, the DNA is TGCAGTCTCCCAGGGCGAGGCTACACCTTC. Translating it yields CSLPGRGYTF.

The J gene is TRBJ2-5, the V gene TRBV10-3; a possible D gene is TRBD2 (6 bases). CDR1 and CDR2 from the germline V gene are ENHRY and SYGVKD. V was cut by 7 bases and J by 2 bases, with 11 bases left in between. This CDR3 region has 13 residues. The CDR3: CAITRERQETQYF. The CDR3 DNA reads TGTGCCATCACTCGGGAGAGACAAGAGACCCAGTACTTC.

The rearrangement uses TRBV6-1 and TRBJ2-7; no reliable D call. Trimming cost V 8 bases and J 0 bases, with 17 bases left between them. The V gene's germline CDR1 is MNHNS and CDR2 SASEGT. There are 15 residues in the CDR3. The CDR3 loop is CASYSDQWGSYEQYF. Written as DNA, the CDR3 is TGTGCCAGCTACAGCGATCAATGGGGCTCCTACGAGCAGTACTTC.

This chain links TRBV27 with TRBJ1-4; possible D gene TRBD1, 5 bases. This CDR3 is built from 14 residues. V gave up 5 bases and J gave up 8 bases, with 15 bases separating them. The V gene's germline CDR1 is MNHEY and CDR2 SMNVEV (reference sequence). The CDR3 spells CASSPVRGGEKLFF. In DNA, the CDR3 is TGTGCCAGCAGTCCCGTGAGGGGAGGAGAAAAACTGTTTTTT.

The genes are TRBV9 and TRBJ1-3; D gene ambiguous. The length of the CDR3 is 17 residues. Trimming stripped 4 bases from V and 4 bases from J, with 21 bases between. Looked up from germline, CDR1 is SGDLS and CDR2 is YYNGEE. CDR3 in DNA: TGTGCCAGCAGCCCAGAGGGTCGAAGTTTAATCGGAAACACCATATATTTT. This sequence encodes CASSPEGRSLIGNTIYF.

With regard to this clone: Other nucleotide sequences in the sample specify the same CDR3. This rearrangement joins TRBV11-2 to TRBJ2-2, with no clear D. V was cut by 2 bases and J by 2 bases, with 9 bases left in between. Germline loops: CDR1 SGHAT, CDR2 FQNNGV. The CDR3 is 15 residues long. CDR3 amino acids: CASSLRAGNTGELFF. In DNA, the CDR3 is TGTGCCAGCAGCTTACGGGCCGGAAACACCGGGGAGCTGTTTTTT.

The V call is TRBV9, the J call TRBJ2-5, with D possibly matching TRBD1 (6 bases). V was clipped by 0 bases and J by 5 bases, with 26 bases between them. Germline V gene lookup returns CDR1 SGDLS and CDR2 YYNGEE. The CDR3 consists of 19 residues. CDR3 sequence (DNA): TGTGCCAGCAGCGTAGACACCGGGACACTTACCCGAGGAGCCGAGACCCAGTACTTC. This codes for CASSVDTGTLTRGAETQYF.